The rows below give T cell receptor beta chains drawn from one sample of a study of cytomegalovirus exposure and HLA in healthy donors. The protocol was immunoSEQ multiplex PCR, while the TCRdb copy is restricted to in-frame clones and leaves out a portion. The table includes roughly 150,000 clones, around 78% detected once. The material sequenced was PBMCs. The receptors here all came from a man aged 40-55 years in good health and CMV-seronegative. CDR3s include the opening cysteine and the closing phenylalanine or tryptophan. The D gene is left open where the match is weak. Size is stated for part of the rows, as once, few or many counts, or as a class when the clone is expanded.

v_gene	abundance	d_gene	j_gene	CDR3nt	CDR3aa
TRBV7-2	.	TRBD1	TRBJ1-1	TGTGCCAGCACCCTCTTAGGGGGCACCAACACTGAAGCTTTCTTT	CASTLLGGTNTEAFF
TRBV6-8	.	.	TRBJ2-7	TGTGCCAGCAGGTCAACCACAGGAGAACGAACCTACGAGCAGTACTTC	CASRSTTGERTYEQYF
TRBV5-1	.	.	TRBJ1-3	TGCGCCAGCAGCTTGGGAGGGACTGGAAACACCATATATTTT	CASSLGGTGNTIYF
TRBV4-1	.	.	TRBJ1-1	TGCGCCAGCAGCCAAGGCCGGGACACAGTGAACACTGAAGCTTTCTTT	CASSQGRDTVNTEAFF
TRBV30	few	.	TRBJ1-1	TGTGCCTGGAGTACCGCGGGGCCTGAAGCTTTCTTT	CAWSTAGPEAFF
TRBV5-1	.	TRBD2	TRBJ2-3	TGCGCCAGCAGCTTGGCTAGCGGGAGGACAGATACGCAGTATTTT	CASSLASGRTDTQYF
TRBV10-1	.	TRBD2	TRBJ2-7	TGCGCCAGCGGATTCCTAGTTCCCCCACGGCCTAGCGGGAGATCCTACGAGCAGTACTTC	CASGFLVPPRPSGRSYEQYF
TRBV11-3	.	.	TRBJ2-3	TGTGCCAGCAGCTCGGACAGTCAAGATACGCAGTATTTT	CASSSDSQDTQYF
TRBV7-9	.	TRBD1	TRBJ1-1	TGTGCCAGCAGCCTCCGGACAGGAAACACTGAAGCTTTCTTT	CASSLRTGNTEAFF
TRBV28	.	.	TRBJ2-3	TGTGCCAGCAGTGGGGGCGGCGACCTCACAGATACGCAGTATTTT	CASSGGGDLTDTQYF
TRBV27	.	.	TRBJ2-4	TGTGCCAGCAGTTTAAATGTTGGGCGAGCCAAAAACAGTCAGTACTTC	CASSLNVGRAKNSQYF
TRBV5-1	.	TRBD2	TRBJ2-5	TGCGCCAGCAGCGGGGGAATAGCGGGAGGGCATAAAGAGACCCAGTACTTC	CASSGGIAGGHKETQYF
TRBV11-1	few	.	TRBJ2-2	TGTGCCAGCAGCCCCCGGGGGAAAGGGGAGCTGTTTTTT	CASSPRGKGELFF
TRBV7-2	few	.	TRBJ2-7	TGTGCCAGCAGCTTAGGTGCGGGACGCTACGAGCAGTACTTC	CASSLGAGRYEQYF
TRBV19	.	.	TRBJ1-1	TGTGCCAGTAGTACAGGGATGAACACTGAAGCTTTCTTT	CASSTGMNTEAFF
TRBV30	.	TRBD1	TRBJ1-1	TGTGCCAAGTTCATGTTGGGGACAGGGGTGATCACTGAAGCTTTCTTT	CAKFMLGTGVITEAFF
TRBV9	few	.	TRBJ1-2	TGTGCCAGCAGCGAGGGGGACCTCTTAAGGGGGGGCTACACCTTC	CASSEGDLLRGGYTF
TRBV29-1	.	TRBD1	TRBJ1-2	TGCAGCGTTGGTGGGACAGGGGCGCTGGCTAACTATGGCTACACCTTC	CSVGGTGALANYGYTF
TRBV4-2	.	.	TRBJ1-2	TGTGCCAGCAGCCAAGAGAAAGGCACGGCCCCGGGTGGCTACACCTTC	CASSQEKGTAPGGYTF
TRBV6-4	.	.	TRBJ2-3	TGTGCCAGCAGTGACTCGGGCGGGGACACAGATACGCAGTATTTT	CASSDSGGDTDTQYF